Reported below is one T cell receptor (beta chain). Germline V gene lookup returns CDR1 SNHLY and CDR2 FYNNEI. The junction had 5 bases not matched to a gene; V was cut back by 6 bases and J by 1 base. This CDR3 region has 15 residues. The assay was immunoSEQ multiplex PCR, and TCRdb's table has in-frame clones only and misses some. This table has 100,000 to 150,000 clones, 80% to 90% appearing once. This sample is part of a study of blood T cell repertoires in COVID-19. Study in general: PBMCs, B-cell-depleted T cells, or T cells were the source of the cDNA or gDNA that made up the material.

This receptor was obtained from a woman aged 50 to 65 with acute or convalescent COVID-19. The sequenced sample consisted of peripheral blood. J is TRBJ1-4 and V is TRBV2, with 7 positions matching TRBD1. Here the CDR3 DNA reads TGTGCCAGCAGGTTGACAGGGTTAACTAATGAAAAACTGTTTTTT. Its protein product is CASRLTGLTNEKLFF. The full variable domain, with the rest looked up from reference TRBV2 and TRBJ1-4, is EPEVTQTPSHQVTQMGQEVILRCVPISNHLYFYWYRQILGQKVEFLVSFYNNEISEKSEIFDDQFSVERPDGSNFTLKIRSTKLEDSAMYFCASRLTGLTNEKLFFGSGTQLSVL.